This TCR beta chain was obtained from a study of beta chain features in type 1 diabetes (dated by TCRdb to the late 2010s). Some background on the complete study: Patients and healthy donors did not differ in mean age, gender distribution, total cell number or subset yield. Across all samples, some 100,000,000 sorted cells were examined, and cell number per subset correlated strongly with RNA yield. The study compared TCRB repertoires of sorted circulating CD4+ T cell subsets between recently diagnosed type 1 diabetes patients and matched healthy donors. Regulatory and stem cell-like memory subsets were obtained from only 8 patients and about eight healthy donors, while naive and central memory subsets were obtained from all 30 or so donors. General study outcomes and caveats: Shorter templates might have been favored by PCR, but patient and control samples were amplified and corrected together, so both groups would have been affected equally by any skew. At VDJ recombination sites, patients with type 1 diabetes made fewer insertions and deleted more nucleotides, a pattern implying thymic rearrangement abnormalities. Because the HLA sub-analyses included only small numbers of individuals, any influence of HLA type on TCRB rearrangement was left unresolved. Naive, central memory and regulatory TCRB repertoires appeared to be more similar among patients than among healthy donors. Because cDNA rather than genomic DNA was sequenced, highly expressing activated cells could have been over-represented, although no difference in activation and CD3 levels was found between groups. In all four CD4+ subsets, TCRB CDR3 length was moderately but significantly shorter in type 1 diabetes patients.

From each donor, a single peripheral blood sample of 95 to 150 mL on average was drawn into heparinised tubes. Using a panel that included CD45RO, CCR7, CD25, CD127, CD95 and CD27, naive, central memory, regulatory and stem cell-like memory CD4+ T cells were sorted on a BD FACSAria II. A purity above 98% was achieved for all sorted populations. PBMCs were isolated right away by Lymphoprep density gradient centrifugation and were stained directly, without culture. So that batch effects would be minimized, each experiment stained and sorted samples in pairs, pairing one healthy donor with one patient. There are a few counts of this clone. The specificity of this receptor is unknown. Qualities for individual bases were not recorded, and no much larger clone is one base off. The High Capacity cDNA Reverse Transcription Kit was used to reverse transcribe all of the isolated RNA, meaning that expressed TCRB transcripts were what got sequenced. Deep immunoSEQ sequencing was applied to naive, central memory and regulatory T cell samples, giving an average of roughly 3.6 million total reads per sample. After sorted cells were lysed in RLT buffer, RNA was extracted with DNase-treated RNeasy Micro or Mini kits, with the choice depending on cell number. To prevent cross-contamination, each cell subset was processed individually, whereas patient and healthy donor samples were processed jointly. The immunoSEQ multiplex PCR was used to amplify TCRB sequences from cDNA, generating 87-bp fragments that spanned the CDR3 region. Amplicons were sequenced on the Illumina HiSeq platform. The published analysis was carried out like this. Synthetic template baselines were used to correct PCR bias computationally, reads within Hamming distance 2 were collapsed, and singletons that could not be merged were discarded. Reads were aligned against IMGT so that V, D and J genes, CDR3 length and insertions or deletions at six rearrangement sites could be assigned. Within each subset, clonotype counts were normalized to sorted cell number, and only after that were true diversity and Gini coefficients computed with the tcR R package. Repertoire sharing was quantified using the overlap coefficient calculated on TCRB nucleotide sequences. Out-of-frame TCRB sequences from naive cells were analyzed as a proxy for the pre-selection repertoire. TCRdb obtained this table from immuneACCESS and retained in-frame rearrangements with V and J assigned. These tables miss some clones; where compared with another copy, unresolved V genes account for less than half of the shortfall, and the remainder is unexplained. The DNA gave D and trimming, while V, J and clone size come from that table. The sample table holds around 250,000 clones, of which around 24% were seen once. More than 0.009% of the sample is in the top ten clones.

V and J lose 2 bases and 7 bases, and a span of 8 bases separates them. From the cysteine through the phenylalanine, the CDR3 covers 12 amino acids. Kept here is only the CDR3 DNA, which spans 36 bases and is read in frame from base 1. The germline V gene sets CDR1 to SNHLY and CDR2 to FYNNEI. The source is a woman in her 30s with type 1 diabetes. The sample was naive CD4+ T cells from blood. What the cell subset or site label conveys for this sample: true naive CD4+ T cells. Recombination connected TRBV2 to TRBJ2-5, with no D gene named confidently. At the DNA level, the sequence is TGTGCCAGCAGTGAACCCCGGTGGACCCAGTACTTC. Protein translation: CASSEPRWTQYF.